This T cell receptor (beta chain) was found in a study of T cells in Graves' hyperthyroidism and ophthalmopathy. Trimming removed 5 bases at V and 4 bases at J, with 23 bases between. The CDR3 is 17 amino acids. Germline loops: CDR1 MDHEN, CDR2 SYDVKM. RNA transcripts served as the template for amplifying TCR beta CDR3 regions. HTBI primers were used for first-round RT-PCR of the TCR CDR3. TCRdb analysed the multiplex PCR reads with MiXCR anew, one entry per CDR3 protein. The sample has hundreds of thousands of distinct CDR3 sequences, approximately 19% seen once. This clonotype was counted ten times or more.

The sample taken for sequencing was blood. The genes are TRBV28 and TRBJ1-2, with a possible D match to TRBD1 (5 bases). The clonotype was recovered from a woman younger than 30 with Graves' hyperthyroidism. CDR3 loop: CASSVGSFGGYSYGYTF. For the CDR3, the DNA is TGTGCCAGCAGTGTAGGGTCTTTCGGGGGGTATAGCTATGGCTACACCTTC.